The 8 T cell receptor beta chains reported below all come from one sample, sequenced in a study of shared clonotypes between healthy human individuals. Libraries were prepared by immunoSEQ multiplex PCR; TCRdb keeps only in-frame clonotypes and omits some of them. The table lists fewer than 1.8 million clones, roughly 98.5% of them singletons. Sample: naive CD4+ T cells sorted from blood. Subset of the sample: CD45RA+ positively selected. The receptors were sampled from a man younger than 45 in good health.

The chain is built from TRBV6-5 and TRBJ1-1; D is unclear. CDR3 size: 15 residues. CDR1 is MNHEY, CDR2 SVGAGI, per germline. The ends were cut back, 2 bases at V and 1 base at J, with 11 bases in the middle. Here the CDR3 reads CASSYNPPENTEAFF. The DNA for the CDR3 is TGTGCCAGCAGTTACAACCCCCCGGAGAACACTGAAGCTTTCTTT.

The rearrangement links TRBV5-6 to TRBJ2-7; D gene ambiguous. Germline CDR1 SGHDT, CDR2 YYEEEE. The CDR3 spans 12 residues. V lost 4 bases, J lost 0 bases, and 5 bases lay in between. DNA for the CDR3: TGTGCCAGCAGCCAAGACTCCTACGAGCAGTACTTC. It codes for CASSQDSYEQYF.

The chain uses TRBV25-1 and TRBJ2-7; D may match TRBD1 or TRBD2 (5 bases each). This CDR3 spans 15 amino acids. CDR1 MGHDK and CDR2 SYGVNS come from the germline V gene. Trimming cost V 5 bases and J 1 base, with 15 bases left between them. The CDR3 bases are TGTGCCAGCAGTCAGCCGGGACGTCCTTCCTACGAGCAGTACTTC. This codes for CASSQPGRPSYEQYF.

The chain carries TRBV9 and TRBJ2-1; 8 nucleotides align to TRBD2. CDR1 SGDLS and CDR2 YYNGEE come from the germline V gene. The junction had 13 bases not matched to a gene; V was cut back by 4 bases and J by 7 bases. The CDR3 is made up of 16 amino acids. Written as DNA, the CDR3 is TGTGCCAGCAGCCCCGGACTAGCCAAGAATGGGAATGAGCAGTTCTTC. The encoded protein is CASSPGLAKNGNEQFF.

J is TRBJ2-7 and V is TRBV28; the match to TRBD2 covers 7 bases. CDR3 length equals 14 residues. Germline values: CDR1 MDHEN, CDR2 SYDVKM. V was pared by 5 bases and J by 3 bases, with 7 bases of the junction left unmatched. The CDR3 DNA follows: TGTGCCAGCAGTCCCACGGGACTACGCTACGAGCAGTACTTC. Its protein is CASSPTGLRYEQYF.

The chain uses TRBV2 and TRBJ2-1, with D perhaps matching TRBD1 (5 bases). CDR1 SNHLY and CDR2 FYNNEI come from the germline V gene. The CDR3 has 14 amino acids. Trimming took 3 bases from V and 6 from J, leaving 12 bases between them. The CDR3 spells CASSETQGPNEQFF. CDR3 sequence (DNA): TGTGCCAGCAGTGAGACCCAGGGCCCCAATGAGCAGTTCTTC.

This chain connects TRBV5-6 to TRBJ2-7; 12 positions match TRBD1. Germline CDR1 is SGHDT and CDR2 is YYEEEE. Trimming cost V 4 bases and J 1 base; bases outside gene matches: 3. The CDR3 length is 15 residues. This CDR3 reads CASSAGQGASYEQYF. The CDR3 nucleotides are TGTGCCAGCAGCGCGGGACAGGGGGCATCCTACGAGCAGTACTTC. Combining the CDR3 with reference TRBV5-6 and TRBJ2-7 gives the whole variable domain DAGVTQSPTHLIKTRGQQVTLRCSPKSGHDTVSWYQQALGQGPQFIFQYYEEEERQRGNFPDRFSGHQFPNYSSELNVNALLLGDSALYLCASSAGQGASYEQYFGPGTRLTVT.

V is TRBV28 and J is TRBJ1-1; no clear D gene. Trimming stripped 8 bases from V and 11 bases from J, with 24 bases between. The germline CDR1 and CDR2 sequences are MDHEN and SYDVKM. There are 14 residues in the CDR3. This chain's CDR3 is CASAKGFRGRGAFF. CDR3 DNA sequence: TGTGCCAGCGCCAAAGGTTTCCGGGGTCGAGGGGCTTTCTTT. Using reference TRBV28 and TRBJ1-1 for the parts outside the CDR3, the full variable domain is DVKVTQSSRYLVKRTGEKVFLECVQDMDHENMFWYRQDPGLGLRLIYFSYDVKMKEKGDIPEGYSVSREKKERFSLILESASTNQTSMYLCASAKGFRGRGAFFGQGTRLTVV.